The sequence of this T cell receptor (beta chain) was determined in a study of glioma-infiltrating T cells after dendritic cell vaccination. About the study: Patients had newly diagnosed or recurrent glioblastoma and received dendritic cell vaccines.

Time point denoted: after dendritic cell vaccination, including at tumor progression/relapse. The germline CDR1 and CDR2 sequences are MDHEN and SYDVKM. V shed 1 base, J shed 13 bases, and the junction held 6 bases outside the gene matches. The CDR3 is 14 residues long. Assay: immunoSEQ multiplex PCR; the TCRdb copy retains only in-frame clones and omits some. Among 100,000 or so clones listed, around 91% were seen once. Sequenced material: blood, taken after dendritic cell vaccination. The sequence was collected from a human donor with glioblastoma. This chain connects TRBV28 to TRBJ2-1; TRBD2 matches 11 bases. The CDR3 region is CASSLSSSGRKQFF. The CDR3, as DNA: TGTGCCAGCAGTTTATCTTCTAGCGGGAGGAAACAGTTCTTC.